The 19 T cell receptor beta chains reported below all come from one sample, sequenced in a study of siplizumab effects on memory and regulatory T cells. Assay used: immunoSEQ multiplex PCR; TCRdb lists only in-frame clones, some missing. Of tens of thousands of clones detected, roughly 87% appear once; the ten largest clones hold under 0.35%. Sequencing input: naive CD8+ T cells sorted from blood. Receptors originate from a human donor in good health.

J is TRBJ2-7 and V is TRBV9; 10 positions agree with TRBD2. V shed 4 bases, J shed 3 bases, and the junction held 19 bases outside the gene matches. The CDR3 has 19 residues. From germline, CDR1 is SGDLS and CDR2 YYNGEE. Here the CDR3 DNA reads TGTGCCAGCAGCCCAAGGGACGGGAGTTGGACTAGCGGCTTCTACGAGCAGTACTTC. Its translation: CASSPRDGSWTSGFYEQYF.

The chain joins TRBV6-1 to TRBJ2-7, with D unclear. The CDR3 length is 15 residues. Germline V lookup: CDR1 MNHNS, CDR2 SASEGT. Trimming took 7 bases from V and 4 from J, leaving 20 bases between them. CDR3 nucleotide sequence: TGTGCCAGCATGTCCGGGCCGCCCTTGATATACGAGCAGTACTTC. Protein sequence: CASMSGPPLIYEQYF.

The CDR3 DNA follows: TGTGCCACCAGCAGTACAGATACGCAGTATTTT. Its translation is CATSSTDTQYF. The chain recombines TRBV15 with TRBJ2-3, with D hard to call. V lost 3 bases and J lost 3, with 1 base in between. The germline CDR1 and CDR2 sequences are LNHNV and YYDKDF (reference sequence). The CDR3 is 11 residues long.

The gene calls are TRBV5-5 and TRBJ2-1, with D tentatively TRBD1 or TRBD2 (5 bases each). This CDR3 contains 16 residues. Germline values: CDR1 SGHKS, CDR2 YYEKEE (reference sequence). V gave up 0 bases and J gave up 0 bases, with 10 bases separating them. The CDR3 DNA follows: TGTGCCAGCAGCTTGGAAGGGGAGCCCTCCTACAATGAGCAGTTCTTC. Its translation is CASSLEGEPSYNEQFF.

The rearrangement uses TRBV7-8 and TRBJ2-1; D possibly uses TRBD1 or TRBD2 (5 bases each). V dropped 3 bases and J dropped 9 bases, with 15 bases sitting between them. This CDR3 region has 14 residues. CDR1 and CDR2 from the germline V gene are SGHVS and FQNEAQ. The CDR3 coding sequence is TGTGCCAGCAGCTTGGACTCCGGGGCGGGTGAGCAGTTCTTC. Its protein product is CASSLDSGAGEQFF.

The chain couples TRBV7-6 to TRBJ2-1, with 13 bases fitting TRBD2. After removal of 5 bases from V and 2 bases from J, the junction contained 3 bases not matched to a gene. Germline CDR1 reads SGHVS; CDR2 reads FNYEAQ. The CDR3 contains 16 residues. The CDR3 spells CASSVGTSGTYNEQFF. The DNA for the CDR3 is TGTGCCAGCAGCGTCGGGACTAGCGGGACCTACAATGAGCAGTTCTTC.

The CDR3 region is CASSEAATGAYEQYF. CDR3 in DNA: TGTGCCAGCAGTGAAGCGGCGACAGGGGCCTACGAGCAGTACTTC. The chain links TRBV6-1 to TRBJ2-7; TRBD1 aligns across 8 bases. CDR1 and CDR2 from the germline V gene are MNHNS and SASEGT. CDR3 length: 15 residues. V was clipped by 0 bases and J by 2 bases; unmatched bases: 3.

The genes are TRBV7-9 and TRBJ2-1; 10 positions agree with TRBD1. CDR1 is SEHNR, CDR2 FQNEAQ, per germline (reference sequence). The V and J ends lost 6 bases and 2 bases, in that order; junction bases with no gene match: 4. This CDR3 comprises 15 residues. The chain's CDR3 is CASSFGTGAYNEQFF. The DNA for the CDR3 is TGTGCCAGCAGTTTCGGGACAGGGGCCTACAATGAGCAGTTCTTC.

This sequence joins TRBV7-6 and TRBJ1-3, with D possibly matching TRBD1 (5 bases). The CDR3 length is 15 residues. Germline V gene sequence: CDR1 SGHVS, CDR2 FNYEAQ. V gave up 1 base and J gave up 3 bases, with 10 bases separating them. CDR3 sequence: CASSLGAGVGNTIYF. The CDR3 nucleotides are TGTGCCAGCAGCTTAGGGGCGGGGGTTGGAAACACCATATATTTT.

This chain connects TRBV7-6 to TRBJ2-2; D unresolved. Germline CDR1 is SGHVS and CDR2 is FNYEAQ. There are 14 residues in the CDR3. Trimming stripped 1 base from V and 2 bases from J, with 5 bases between. Here the CDR3 DNA reads TGTGCCAGCAGCTTAGGACTCAACACCGGGGAGCTGTTTTTT. Protein product: CASSLGLNTGELFF.

The V and J genes are TRBV27 and TRBJ1-1, with D hard to call. V dropped 4 bases and J dropped 1 base, with 10 bases sitting between them. The V gene's germline CDR1 is MNHEY and CDR2 SMNVEV (reference sequence). This CDR3 has 14 amino acids. CDR3 residues: CASSSVLRNTEAFF. The CDR3 DNA follows: TGTGCCAGCAGTTCCGTCCTCCGGAACACTGAAGCTTTCTTT.

The rearrangement uses TRBV4-1 and TRBJ2-4, with D perhaps matching TRBD1 (5 bases). V gave up 0 bases and J gave up 0 bases, with 15 bases separating them. This CDR3 comprises 18 residues. CDR1 MGHRA and CDR2 YSYEKL come from the germline V gene. CDR3 DNA sequence: TGCGCCAGCAGCCAAGATGTGGGCGCAGGGTCAGCCAAAAACATTCAGTACTTC. Its protein product is CASSQDVGAGSAKNIQYF.

CDR3 sequence (DNA): TGTGCCAGCAGTCCAGGGTTGGGCAATCAGCCCCAGCATTTT. This codes for CASSPGLGNQPQHF. The rearrangement joins TRBV27 to TRBJ1-5, with a tentative D call TRBD1 (5 bases). The CDR3 contains 14 residues. Germline V gene lookup returns CDR1 MNHEY and CDR2 SMNVEV (reference sequence). V was shortened by 5 bases and J by 2 bases, with 10 bases between the two germline ends.

This clone appeared a few times. CDR3 amino acids: CASSLAWGAKDIQYF. CDR3 bases: TGTGCCAGCAGCTTAGCGTGGGGGGCGAAGGACATTCAGTACTTC. This sequence joins TRBV7-9 and TRBJ2-4; D may match TRBD1 or TRBD2 (6 bases each). CDR1 SEHNR and CDR2 FQNEAQ come from the germline V gene (reference sequence). CDR3 length: 15 residues. Trimming took off 0 bases at V and 8 bases at J, with 14 bases between the two ends. The variable domain in full, with the rest retrieved from reference TRBV7-9 and TRBJ2-4, is DTGVSQNPRHKITKRGQNVTFRCDPISEHNRLYWYRQTLGQGPEFLTYFQNEAQLEKSRLLSDRFSAERPKGSFSTLEIQRTEQGDSAMYLCASSLAWGAKDIQYFGAGTRLSVL.

This clone has only one observation. The rearrangement uses TRBV12-5 and TRBJ1-2; D may be TRBD1 (5 bases). Germline values: CDR1 LGHNT, CDR2 FRNRAP. V lost 5 bases, J lost 3 bases, and 10 bases lay in between. This CDR3 has 13 amino acids. CDR3 sequence (DNA): TGTGCTAGTGGTCGCCAGGGTTACTATGGCTACACCTTC. Residues: CASGRQGYYGYTF. Full variable domain (outside the CDR3, taken from reference TRBV12-5 and TRBJ1-2): DARVTQTPRHKVTEMGQEVTMRCQPILGHNTVFWYRQTMMQGLELLAYFRNRAPLDDSGMPKDRFSAEMPDATLATLKIQPSEPRDSAVYFCASGRQGYYGYTFGSGTRLTVV.

This rearrangement joins TRBV9 to TRBJ2-5; 7 nucleotides align to TRBD1. Germline loops: CDR1 SGDLS, CDR2 YYNGEE. V lost 0 bases and J lost 4; bases outside the gene matches: 6. The CDR3 has 15 amino acids. The CDR3 loop reads CASSVATGAAETQYF. The CDR3 DNA is TGTGCCAGCAGCGTAGCTACAGGGGCGGCAGAGACCCAGTACTTC.

The chain joins TRBV6-5 to TRBJ2-7, with a possible D match to TRBD2 (6 bases). Germline CDR1 is MNHEY and CDR2 is SVGAGI. The CDR3 has 13 residues. The ends were cut back, 2 bases at V and 5 bases at J, with 10 bases in the middle. CDR3 loop: CASSYRGYHEQYF. The CDR3 coding sequence is TGTGCCAGCAGTTACCGGGGGTACCACGAGCAGTACTTC.

The rearrangement links TRBV5-1 to TRBJ2-2; D is ambiguous. This CDR3 has 15 residues. Germline V lookup: CDR1 SGHRS, CDR2 YFSETQ. V lost 4 bases to trimming and J lost 7 bases, with 17 bases between them. CDR3 amino acids: CASSPPSPVGGELFF. The DNA of the CDR3 is TGCGCCAGCAGCCCCCCCAGCCCGGTGGGCGGGGAGCTGTTTTTT. The complete variable domain, with remaining parts taken from reference TRBV5-1 and TRBJ2-2, reads KAGVTQTPRYLIKTRGQQVTLSCSPISGHRSVSWYQQTPGQGLQFLFEYFSETQRNKGNFPGRFSGRQFSNSRSEMNVSTLELGDSALYLCASSPPSPVGGELFFGEGSRLTVL.

J is TRBJ1-2 and V is TRBV7-9; no firm D call. This CDR3 is 15 amino acids long. Trimming cost V 0 bases and J 4 bases, with 12 bases left between them. Germline V gene data show CDR1 as SEHNR and CDR2 as FQNEAQ (reference sequence). For the CDR3, the DNA is TGTGCCAGCAGCTTAGCACACCTATCCGTCTATGGCTACACCTTC. Its protein is CASSLAHLSVYGYTF.